Below, 13 T cell receptor beta chains from the same sample are listed, as sequenced in a study of T cell responses to AZD1222 COVID-19 vaccine. Clones were read by immunoSEQ multiplex PCR, and TCRdb kept only the in-frame ones, dropping some. Among 130,000 to 150,000 clones listed, 75% to 90% were seen once. Sequenced material: peripheral blood, taken on day 0 of AZD1222 vaccination. The receptors stem from an adult in good health.

The V gene is TRBV5-1, the J gene TRBJ2-3; 8 bases are a match to TRBD2. The CDR3 runs 17 residues. Germline lookup yields CDR1 SGHRS and CDR2 YFSETQ. The J segment lost 2 bases and the V segment lost 0 bases, leaving 8 bases of the junction unmatched. The CDR3 nucleotides are TGCGCCAGCAGCTTGGCCGGCCGCGGGGGGCCCACAGATACGCAGTATTTT. Translation: CASSLAGRGGPTDTQYF. The full variable domain, with the rest looked up from reference TRBV5-1 and TRBJ2-3, is KAGVTQTPRYLIKTRGQQVTLSCSPISGHRSVSWYQQTPGQGLQFLFEYFSETQRNKGNFPGRFSGRQFSNSRSEMNVSTLELGDSALYLCASSLAGRGGPTDTQYFGPGTRLTVL.

The J gene is TRBJ2-7, the V gene TRBV7-6, with 7 bases that match TRBD2. The CDR3 spans 13 residues. The V gene end was trimmed by 5 bases and the J gene end by 7 bases; junction bases not matched to a gene: 8. Germline loops: CDR1 SGHVS, CDR2 FNYEAQ. The CDR3 region has the DNA TGTGCCAGCAGCCCCACACCCGGGGGGGAGCAGTACTTC. It yields the protein CASSPTPGGEQYF. The variable domain in full, with the rest retrieved from reference TRBV7-6 and TRBJ2-7, is GAGVSQSPRYKVTKRGQDVALRCDPISGHVSLYWYRQALGQGPEFLTYFNYEAQQDKSGLPNDRFSAERPEGSISTLTIQRTEQRDSAMYRCASSPTPGGEQYFGPGTRLTVT.

The chain links TRBV5-1 to TRBJ1-1, with 8 bases that match TRBD1. Germline CDR1 is SGHRS and CDR2 is YFSETQ. V was pared by 4 bases and J by 0 bases, with 5 bases of the junction left unmatched. This CDR3 comprises 15 residues. The CDR3 sequence is CASSQPGGLNTEAFF. CDR3 DNA sequence: TGCGCCAGCAGCCAGCCAGGGGGCCTGAACACTGAAGCTTTCTTT.

This sequence joins TRBV7-2 and TRBJ1-5; D uncertain. Germline V CDR1 and CDR2: SGHTA, FQGNSA. Trimming shortened V by 5 bases and J by 2 bases, and 16 bases separated the two germline ends. The CDR3 loop spans 16 amino acids. The CDR3, as DNA: TGTGCCAGCAGCCTCCGGGTAGTTAAGGGCAATCAGCCCCAGCATTTT. Translated, it gives CASSLRVVKGNQPQHF.

The chain combines TRBV21-1 with TRBJ1-1. TRBV21-1 is termed a pseudogene. This CDR3 contains 17 residues. CDR3 sequence: CASSKALRESVAAEAFF. For the CDR3, the DNA is TGTGCCAGCAGCAAAGCGCTTCGGGAGTCAGTTGCTGCTGAAGCTTTCTTT.

This clone was observed once. V and J are TRBV18 and TRBJ2-6; 7 bases line up with TRBD1. Trimming cost V 3 bases and J 0 bases; bases outside gene matches: 5. The length of the CDR3 is 17 residues. CDR1 is KGHSH, CDR2 LQKENI, per germline. CDR3 coding DNA: TGTGCCAGCTCACCGGGACAGAGATTCTCTGGGGCCAACGTCCTGACTTTC. It specifies CASSPGQRFSGANVLTF.

The chain has TRBV6-5 and TRBJ1-6; the D gene is possibly TRBD1 (5 bases). This CDR3 has 14 residues. V lost 4 bases and J lost 10, with 14 bases in between. Germline V gives CDR1 MNHEY, CDR2 SVGAGI. DNA for the CDR3: TGTGCCAGCAGTTCCCGGGACGGAGGATCACCCCTCCACTTT. Protein: CASSSRDGGSPLHF.

This chain joins TRBV13 and TRBJ2-5; D gene ambiguous. CDR3 length equals 13 residues. Per germline, CDR1 PRHDT and CDR2 FYEKMQ (reference sequence). The V end lost 5 bases, the J end lost 3 bases, and 10 bases lay between the germline ends. CDR3 in amino acids: CASSPLNEETQYF. The CDR3 nucleotides read TGTGCCAGCAGCCCTCTAAATGAAGAGACCCAGTACTTC. Supplemented by reference TRBV13 and TRBJ2-5, the full variable domain reads AAGVIQSPRHLIKEKRETATLKCYPIPRHDTVYWYQQGPGQDPQFLISFYEKMQSDKGSIPDRFSAQQFSDYHSELNMSSLELGDSALYFCASSPLNEETQYFGPGTRLLVL.

The chain links TRBV14 to TRBJ1-1; TRBD1 is a possible D gene (5 bases). The CDR3 is made up of 14 amino acids. In germline, CDR1 is SGHDN, CDR2 FVKESK. The V gene lost 4 bases and the J gene lost 11 bases, with 20 bases spanning the gap. Here the CDR3 DNA reads TGTGCCAGCAGCCTGGGACTCCGAATGGAGCGGGCTTTCTTT. This codes for CASSLGLRMERAFF.

The chain uses TRBV7-8 and TRBJ1-3, with 7 bases that match TRBD1. The V and J ends lost 4 bases and 8 bases, in that order; junction bases with no gene match: 14. Germline V gene sequence: CDR1 SGHVS, CDR2 FQNEAQ. The CDR3 has 16 amino acids. The CDR3 loop reads CASSSKSTGWLDTIYF. The DNA of the CDR3 is TGTGCCAGCAGCTCCAAATCGACAGGGTGGTTGGACACCATATATTTT.

The V gene is TRBV28, the J gene TRBJ2-4; D is perhaps TRBD2 (6 bases). The CDR3 totals 15 residues. Germline loops: CDR1 MDHEN, CDR2 SYDVKM. The V and J ends lost 6 bases and 0 bases respectively, with 12 bases between them. CDR3 sequence reads: CASRPLGLAKNIQYF. CDR3 sequence (DNA): TGTGCCAGCAGGCCATTGGGACTAGCCAAAAACATTCAGTACTTC.

The rearrangement links TRBV6-1 to TRBJ1-1; D gene unclear. The V gene's germline CDR1 is MNHNS and CDR2 SASEGT. Deletions cut 2 bases from V and 1 base from J, with 5 bases between. This CDR3 region has 13 residues. CDR3 nucleotides: TGTGCCAGCAGTGAAAACAGGAACACTGAAGCTTTCTTT. This codes for CASSENRNTEAFF.

The chain is built from TRBV6-5 and TRBJ2-1; D is uncertain. The V end lost 0 bases, the J end lost 6 bases, and 6 bases lay between the germline ends. The CDR3 totals 13 residues. Germline assignment: CDR1 MNHEY and CDR2 SVGAGI. This CDR3 is CASSYSPSNEQFF. CDR3 nucleotide sequence: TGTGCCAGCAGTTACTCCCCTAGCAATGAGCAGTTCTTC.